One and the same sample provided the 27 T cell receptor beta chains below, sequenced in a study of blood T cell repertoires in COVID-19. Only in-frame clones appear in the TCRdb table, and some are missing; sequencing was by immunoSEQ multiplex PCR. The sample lists approximately 200,000 clones, approximately 88% occurring once. Sequences were obtained from peripheral blood. The receptors derive from a woman aged 25-40 years with acute or convalescent COVID-19.

This clone was observed once. V usage is TRBV10-1 and J usage is TRBJ2-7, with 8 bases identical to TRBD1. The germline gives CDR1 WNHNN, CDR2 SYGVQD (reference sequence). After removal of 9 bases from V and 4 bases from J, the junction contained 14 bases not matched to a gene. The CDR3 is made up of 15 amino acids. Here the CDR3 reads CARTMAGTGLYEQYF. The CDR3, as DNA: TGCGCCAGAACTATGGCCGGGACAGGACTATACGAGCAGTACTTC.

This rearrangement joins TRBV7-9 to TRBJ1-3; D is unclear. Germline CDR1 SEHNR, CDR2 FQNEAQ (reference sequence). V lost 2 bases to trimming and J lost 0 bases, with 8 bases between them. CDR3 length: 15 amino acids. CDR3 DNA sequence: TGTGCCAGCAGCTTACCAAGCGTCTCTGGAAACACCATATATTTT. This gives the protein CASSLPSVSGNTIYF.

The count of this clone is one. The chain recombines TRBV11-2 with TRBJ1-3; possibly TRBD1 for D (5 bases). CDR1 and CDR2 from the germline V gene are SGHAT and FQNNGV. The CDR3 length is 15 residues. V lost 5 bases and J 4 bases, leaving 15 bases between the germline ends. This chain's CDR3 is CASSPQRGGGNTIYF. The CDR3 bases are TGTGCCAGCAGCCCCCAGAGGGGAGGAGGAAACACCATATATTTT.

This clone was seen a single time. The gene calls are TRBV5-1 and TRBJ2-3; 8 nucleotides agree with TRBD1. V lost 4 bases and J lost 4; bases outside the gene matches: 11. Germline V gene sequence: CDR1 SGHRS, CDR2 YFSETQ. The CDR3 is made up of 16 amino acids. This CDR3 reads CASSLRPGGDADTQYF. The CDR3 coding sequence is TGCGCCAGCAGCCTCCGCCCAGGGGGCGACGCAGATACGCAGTATTTT. The full variable domain, with the rest looked up from reference TRBV5-1 and TRBJ2-3, is KAGVTQTPRYLIKTRGQQVTLSCSPISGHRSVSWYQQTPGQGLQFLFEYFSETQRNKGNFPGRFSGRQFSNSRSEMNVSTLELGDSALYLCASSLRPGGDADTQYFGPGTRLTVL.

J is TRBJ2-3 and V is TRBV28; 8 bases agree with TRBD1. The CDR3 is 14 amino acids. J lost 4 bases, V lost 8 bases, and 8 bases had no gene match. Looked up from germline, CDR1 is MDHEN and CDR2 is SYDVKM. CDR3 protein: CASFDRGISDTQYF. The CDR3 DNA reads as TGTGCCAGCTTCGACAGGGGCATTTCAGATACGCAGTATTTT.

The CDR3 here is CASSVAGQANSPLHF. The DNA for the CDR3 is TGTGCCAGCAGCGTAGCCGGACAGGCCAATTCACCCCTCCACTTT. The genes are TRBV9 and TRBJ1-6, with 7 nucleotides matching TRBD1. The length of the CDR3 is 15 residues. V was clipped by 0 bases and J by 7 bases; unmatched bases: 4. The germline V gene encodes CDR1 SGDLS and CDR2 YYNGEE. The full variable domain, its missing parts supplied by reference TRBV9 and TRBJ1-6, is DSGVTQTPKHLITATGQRVTLRCSPRSGDLSVYWYQQSLDQGLQFLIQYYNGEERAKGNILERFSAQQFPDLHSELNLSSLELGDSALYFCASSVAGQANSPLHFGNGTRLTVT.

The V call is TRBV5-8, the J call TRBJ1-2; the D is unclear. This CDR3 comprises 12 residues. CDR1 is SGHTS, CDR2 YDEGEE, per germline. Trimming shortened V by 4 bases and J by 3 bases, and 7 bases separated the two germline ends. CDR3 nucleotide sequence: TGTGCCAGCAGCAGGGAGGACTATGGCTACACCTTC. Residues: CASSREDYGYTF.

The V gene is TRBV28, the J gene TRBJ2-7, with 9 bases lining up with TRBD1. V dropped 7 bases and J dropped 3; count of bases not matched to a gene: 10. This CDR3 contains 15 residues. Germline V gives CDR1 MDHEN, CDR2 SYDVKM. The DNA for the CDR3 is TGTGCCAGCATCCCCGGTAGGGACAGGGTCTACGAGCAGTACTTC. Translating it yields CASIPGRDRVYEQYF.

The chain joins TRBV4-1 to TRBJ2-7, with TRBD2 as a possible D gene (6 bases). With 2 bases removed from V and 5 bases from J, the gap between germline ends came to 13 bases. The CDR3 is made up of 14 amino acids. Germline V gives CDR1 MGHRA, CDR2 YSYEKL. Written as DNA, the CDR3 is TGCGCCAGCAGCCAACTAGCGATGTTCCACGAGCAGTACTTC. Translation: CASSQLAMFHEQYF.

The CDR3 loop is CAISSGSDTQYF. The DNA for the CDR3 is TGTGCCATATCTAGCGGGAGTGACACGCAGTATTTT. This chain uses TRBV10-3 with TRBJ2-3, with 10 bases that match TRBD2. Germline-derived CDR1 and CDR2 are ENHRY and SYGVKD. V shed 9 bases and J 9 bases; nucleotides not matched to a gene: 6. The CDR3 loop spans 12 amino acids.

V usage is TRBV10-1 and J usage is TRBJ1-1; a possible D gene is TRBD1 (5 bases). The CDR3 length is 15 residues. Per germline, CDR1 WNHNN and CDR2 SYGVQD (reference sequence). Trimming removed 2 bases from V and 7 bases from J, with 17 bases in between. This CDR3 is CASSEVGGPGGEAFF. The CDR3 nucleotides read TGCGCCAGCAGTGAGGTCGGGGGACCCGGCGGTGAAGCTTTCTTT.

In its sample, this clone was seen once. The chain combines TRBV30 with TRBJ2-2, with 9 positions matching TRBD2. Germline CDR1 GTSNPN, CDR2 SVGIG (reference sequence). V was clipped by 3 bases and J by 1 base; unmatched bases: 6. The CDR3 loop spans 16 amino acids. The chain's CDR3 is CAWSFYSGRNTGELFF. Written as DNA, the CDR3 is TGTGCCTGGAGCTTTTATAGCGGGAGGAACACCGGGGAGCTGTTTTTT. The full variable domain, in which reference TRBV30 and TRBJ2-2 provide the parts outside the CDR3, is SQTIHQWPATLVQPVGSPLSLECTVEGTSNPNLYWYRQAAGRGLQLLFYSVGIGQISSEVPQNLSASRPQDRQFILSSKKLLLSDSGFYLCAWSFYSGRNTGELFFGEGSRLTVL.

The V gene is TRBV7-8, the J gene TRBJ2-1; no firm D call. Deletions cut 1 base from V and 8 bases from J, with 12 bases between. Germline-derived CDR1 and CDR2 are SGHVS and FQNEAQ. This CDR3 spans 14 amino acids. This CDR3 reads CASSLGRSVHEQFF. The CDR3 nucleotides are TGTGCCAGCAGCTTAGGTAGATCGGTCCATGAGCAGTTCTTC.

V gene TRBV5-5 combines with J gene TRBJ2-2, with D maybe TRBD2 (5 bases). Germline CDR1 is SGHKS and CDR2 is YYEKEE (reference sequence). Trimming removed 2 bases from V and 8 bases from J, with 13 bases in between. CDR3 length: 14 amino acids. In DNA, the CDR3 is TGTGCCAGCAGCTTTGGGAGCCCTGGGGGGGAGCTGTTTTTT. This encodes CASSFGSPGGELFF.

This chain uses TRBV5-1 with TRBJ2-5; possible D gene TRBD1, 8 bases. V was pared by 7 bases and J by 5 bases, with 18 bases between. The germline gives CDR1 SGHRS, CDR2 YFSETQ. The CDR3 has 14 amino acids. CDR3: CASGLQGEGETQYF. As DNA, the CDR3 is TGCGCCAGCGGATTACAGGGGGAGGGGGAGACCCAGTACTTC. Based on the CDR3 plus reference TRBV5-1 and TRBJ2-5, the full variable domain is KAGVTQTPRYLIKTRGQQVTLSCSPISGHRSVSWYQQTPGQGLQFLFEYFSETQRNKGNFPGRFSGRQFSNSRSEMNVSTLELGDSALYLCASGLQGEGETQYFGPGTRLLVL.

This clone was seen a single time. The chain employs TRBV5-1 and TRBJ2-2; 12 bases line up with TRBD1. CDR3 size: 14 residues. Germline V CDR1 and CDR2: SGHRS, YFSETQ. V trimming: 4 bases; J trimming: 8 bases; junction bases outside the gene matches: 3. The CDR3 DNA sequence: TGCGCCAGCAGCGGGACAGGGGGCGTGGGGGAGCTGTTTTTT. Amino acid sequence: CASSGTGGVGELFF.

This chain connects TRBV6-5 to TRBJ2-2; TRBD1 matches at 8 bases. CDR3 length equals 15 residues. Germline CDR1 and CDR2: MNHEY and SVGAGI. Trimming took 6 bases from V and 3 from J; bases not matched to a gene: 6. Here the CDR3 DNA reads TGTGCCAGCAGCTCGGACAGGGCTGACACCGGGGAGCTGTTTTTT. This gives the protein CASSSDRADTGELFF.

This clone has just one count. This chain uses TRBV28 with TRBJ1-1, with D possibly matching TRBD1 (5 bases). This CDR3 is 16 amino acids long. The germline V gene encodes CDR1 MDHEN and CDR2 SYDVKM. V was trimmed by 7 bases and J by 0 bases, leaving 18 bases between them. The CDR3 reads CASIGDSGNMNTEAFF. The DNA of the CDR3 is TGTGCCAGCATTGGAGACAGTGGTAACATGAACACTGAAGCTTTCTTT.

This sequence joins TRBV15 and TRBJ1-5; TRBD1 agrees at 9 bases. Trimming cost V 5 bases and J 4 bases; bases outside gene matches: 9. CDR1 is LNHNV, CDR2 YYDKDF, per germline (reference sequence). This CDR3 is built from 16 residues. CDR3 in DNA: TGTGCCACCAGCGCCGTTTGGACAGGGGATAATCAGCCCCAGCATTTT. This sequence encodes CATSAVWTGDNQPQHF.

This clone occurred once. The chain carries TRBV28 and TRBJ2-1; 7 bases line up with TRBD2. In germline, CDR1 is MDHEN, CDR2 SYDVKM. The CDR3 consists of 15 residues. V dropped 3 bases and J dropped 7; count of bases not matched to a gene: 9. In DNA, the CDR3 is TGTGCCAGCAGTTTGGTCGAGCGGGATGTAAATGAGCAGTTCTTC. Its translation: CASSLVERDVNEQFF.

The chain carries TRBV28 and TRBJ2-2; weak D call: TRBD1 (6 bases). The CDR3 spans 13 residues. With 5 bases removed from V and 7 bases from J, the gap between germline ends came to 11 bases. Germline V lookup: CDR1 MDHEN, CDR2 SYDVKM. Written as DNA, the CDR3 is TGTGCCAGCAGTGTTAGCAGGGGCGGGGAGCTGTTTTTT. Protein sequence: CASSVSRGGELFF.

The chain is built from TRBV19 and TRBJ2-3; D ambiguous. This CDR3 contains 14 residues. Trimming shortened V by 0 bases and J by 0 bases, and 4 bases separated the two germline ends. CDR1 and CDR2 (germline): LNHDA, SQIVND (reference sequence). For the CDR3, the DNA is TGTGCCAGTAGTATAGATCGGAGCACAGATACGCAGTATTTT. Protein product: CASSIDRSTDTQYF.

The V call is TRBV30, the J call TRBJ2-2, with a tentative D call TRBD2 (6 bases). Per the germline V gene, CDR1 is GTSNPN and CDR2 is SVGIG (reference sequence). The CDR3 runs 12 residues. Trimming removed 7 bases from V and 4 bases from J, with 10 bases in between. The CDR3 loop reads CAFSEGTGELFF. CDR3 sequence (DNA): TGTGCCTTCTCGGAGGGCACCGGGGAGCTGTTTTTT.

The chain recombines TRBV24-1 with TRBJ2-7; D gene unclear. Trimming took 3 bases from V and 4 from J, leaving 9 bases between them. Looked up from germline, CDR1 is KGHDR and CDR2 is SFDVKD. The CDR3 totals 13 residues. In DNA form, the CDR3 reads TGTGCCACCAGTGATGCAGACACATACGAGCAGTACTTC. This translates into CATSDADTYEQYF.

The chain combines TRBV11-2 with TRBJ1-1, with D possibly being TRBD1 (6 bases). Trimming cost V 9 bases and J 11 bases, with 19 bases left between them. The CDR3 contains 12 residues. The V gene's germline CDR1 is SGHAT and CDR2 FQNNGV. The CDR3 nucleotides are TGTGCCAGTTCTAGGGGCAGGGGCTCGGCTTTCTTT. It encodes CASSRGRGSAFF.

The chain uses TRBV2 and TRBJ2-5; D is unresolved. V lost 4 bases and J 2 bases, leaving 8 bases between the germline ends. CDR1 is SNHLY, CDR2 FYNNEI, per germline. The CDR3 totals 13 residues. As DNA, the CDR3 is TGTGCCAGCAGTGTGAGCTTACAAGAGACCCAGTACTTC. Its protein product is CASSVSLQETQYF.

This clone was recorded once. This rearrangement joins TRBV5-1 to TRBJ2-3, with TRBD1 identical over 8 bases. V dropped 4 bases and J dropped 1; count of bases not matched to a gene: 8. Germline values: CDR1 SGHRS, CDR2 YFSETQ. This CDR3 region has 16 residues. DNA of the CDR3: TGCGCCAGCAGCCAAGGCCCGGGACAGGGCACAGATACGCAGTATTTT. Translation: CASSQGPGQGTDTQYF.